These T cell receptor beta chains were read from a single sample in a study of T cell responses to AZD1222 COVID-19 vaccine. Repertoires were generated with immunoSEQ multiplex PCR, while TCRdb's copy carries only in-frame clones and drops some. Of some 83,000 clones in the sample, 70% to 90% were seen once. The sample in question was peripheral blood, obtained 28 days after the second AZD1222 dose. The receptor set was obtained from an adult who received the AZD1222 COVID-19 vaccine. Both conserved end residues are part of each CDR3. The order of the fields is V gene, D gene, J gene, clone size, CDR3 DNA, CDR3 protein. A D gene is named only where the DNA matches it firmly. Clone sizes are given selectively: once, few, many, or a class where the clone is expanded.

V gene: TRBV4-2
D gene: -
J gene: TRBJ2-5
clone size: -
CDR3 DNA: TGTGCCAGCAGCCCCGGGACACCCCATGGGAAAGAGACCCAGTACTTC
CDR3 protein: CASSPGTPHGKETQYF

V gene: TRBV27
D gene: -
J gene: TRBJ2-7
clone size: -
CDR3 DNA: TGTGCCAGCAGTTTATTTGCAGGGAAGGTCCACGAGCAGTACTTC
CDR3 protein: CASSLFAGKVHEQYF

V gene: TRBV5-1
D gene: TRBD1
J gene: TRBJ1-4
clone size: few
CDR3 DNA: TGCGCCAGCAGCTCGGACAGGGACCCCTTTGGTGAAAAACTGTTTTTT
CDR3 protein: CASSSDRDPFGEKLFF

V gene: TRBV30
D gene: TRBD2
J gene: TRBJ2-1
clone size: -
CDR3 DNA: TGTGCCTGGAATTGGGGGGGGTACAATGAGCAGTTCTTC
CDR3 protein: CAWNWGGYNEQFF

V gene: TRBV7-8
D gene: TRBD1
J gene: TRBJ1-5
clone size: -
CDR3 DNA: TGTGCCAGCAGCTCGGACCGGGACAGGGTGATTCGCAGCAATCAGCCCCAGCATTTT
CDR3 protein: CASSSDRDRVIRSNQPQHF

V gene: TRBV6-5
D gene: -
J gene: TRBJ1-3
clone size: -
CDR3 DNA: TGTGCCAGCAGTTCCGCCCCAGGGCGGGTCGGAAACACCATATATTTT
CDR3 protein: CASSSAPGRVGNTIYF

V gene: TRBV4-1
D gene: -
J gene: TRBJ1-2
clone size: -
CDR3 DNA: TGCGCCAGCAGCCAAGACCACACATCAGCTAACTATGGCTACACCTTC
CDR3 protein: CASSQDHTSANYGYTF

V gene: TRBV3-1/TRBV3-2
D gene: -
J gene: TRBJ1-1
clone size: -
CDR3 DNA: TGTGCCAGCAGCCAAGATCTCCGGAACACTGAAGCTTTCTTT
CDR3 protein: CASSQDLRNTEAFF

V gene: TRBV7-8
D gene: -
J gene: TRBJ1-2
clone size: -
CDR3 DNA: TGTGCCAGCAGCAAAGAGGACAGCTCCTATGGCTACACCTTC
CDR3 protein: CASSKEDSSYGYTF

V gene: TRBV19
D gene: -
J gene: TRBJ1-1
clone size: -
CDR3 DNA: TGTGCCAGTAGTACTCACTGGGAAGCTTTCTTT
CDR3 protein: CASSTHWEAFF

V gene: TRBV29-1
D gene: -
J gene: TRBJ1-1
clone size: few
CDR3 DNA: TGCAGCGTGGCTGTGGGACTTGGCGGCACTGAAGCTTTCTTT
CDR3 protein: CSVAVGLGGTEAFF

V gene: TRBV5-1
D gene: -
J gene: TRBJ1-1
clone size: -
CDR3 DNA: TGCGCCAGCAGCTTGAACCCTCGGCAGGGCGGAACTGAAGCTTTCTTT
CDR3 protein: CASSLNPRQGGTEAFF

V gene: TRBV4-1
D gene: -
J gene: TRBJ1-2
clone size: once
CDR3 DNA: TGCGCCAGCAGCCAAGGGGCAGGGGTCGACTATGGCTACACCTTC
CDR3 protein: CASSQGAGVDYGYTF

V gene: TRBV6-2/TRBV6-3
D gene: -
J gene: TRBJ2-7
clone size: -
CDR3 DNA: TGTGCCAGCAGTTACTCGAAGGTTTACTACGAGCAGTACTTC
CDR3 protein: CASSYSKVYYEQYF

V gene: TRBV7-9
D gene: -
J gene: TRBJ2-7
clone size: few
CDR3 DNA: TGTGCCAGCAGCCGCCCCGACGGGTACGAGCAGTACTTC
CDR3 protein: CASSRPDGYEQYF

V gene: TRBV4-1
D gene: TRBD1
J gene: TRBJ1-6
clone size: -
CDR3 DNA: TGCGCCAGCAGCCAACCTCCCTTCGGGACAGATAATTCACCCCTCCACTTT
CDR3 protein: CASSQPPFGTDNSPLHF

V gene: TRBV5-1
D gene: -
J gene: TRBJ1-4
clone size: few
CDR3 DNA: TGCGCCAGCAGCTTGGACGGCCAGGGGTCGGGTCGTGAAAAACTGTTTTTT
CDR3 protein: CASSLDGQGSGREKLFF

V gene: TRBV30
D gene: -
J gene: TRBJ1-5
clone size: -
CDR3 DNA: TGTGCCTGGACCACCCAGGGGAATCAGCCCCAGCATTTT
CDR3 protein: CAWTTQGNQPQHF

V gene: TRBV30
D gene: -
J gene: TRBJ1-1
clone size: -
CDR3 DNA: TGTGCCTGGGGGGACGGAGAAGCTTTCTTT
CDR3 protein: CAWGDGEAFF

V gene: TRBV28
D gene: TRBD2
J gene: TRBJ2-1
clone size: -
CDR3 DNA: TGTGCCAGCAGTTTGACTAGCGGGGGGCCAGTATATGAGCAGTTCTTC
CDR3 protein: CASSLTSGGPVYEQFF

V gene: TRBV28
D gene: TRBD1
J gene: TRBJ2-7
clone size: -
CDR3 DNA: TGTGCCAGCAGGTCGACAGGGGGCAAGTACGAGCAGTACTTC
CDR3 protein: CASRSTGGKYEQYF

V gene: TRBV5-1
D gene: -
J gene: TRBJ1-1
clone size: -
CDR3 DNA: TGCGCCAGCAGGGTTCTACTGAACACTGAAGCTTTCTTT
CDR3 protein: CASRVLLNTEAFF

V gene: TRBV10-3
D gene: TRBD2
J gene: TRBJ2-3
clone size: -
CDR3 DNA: TGTGCCATAGGGGGCCTAGCGGGGGGAACAGATACGCAGTATTTT
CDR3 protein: CAIGGLAGGTDTQYF

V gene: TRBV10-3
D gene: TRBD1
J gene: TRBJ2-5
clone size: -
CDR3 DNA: TGTGCCATCAGTTACAGGGGGCAAGAGACCCAGTACTTC
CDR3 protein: CAISYRGQETQYF

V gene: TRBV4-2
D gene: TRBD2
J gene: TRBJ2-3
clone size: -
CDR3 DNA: TGTGCCAGCAGCCCTGTTGGGACTAGCGGGGGGCGAGATACGCAGTATTTT
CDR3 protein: CASSPVGTSGGRDTQYF

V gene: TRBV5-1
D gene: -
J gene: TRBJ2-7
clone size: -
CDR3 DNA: TGCGCCAGCAGTCCTACGCGGGGTGGGACCTACGAGCAGTACTTC
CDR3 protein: CASSPTRGGTYEQYF

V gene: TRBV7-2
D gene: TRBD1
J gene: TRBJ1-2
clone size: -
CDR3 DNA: TGTGCCAGCAGCTTAACCCCCGGACAGGGGTTTGGCTACACCTTC
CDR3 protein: CASSLTPGQGFGYTF

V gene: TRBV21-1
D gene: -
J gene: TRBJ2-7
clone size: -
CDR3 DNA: TGTGCCAGCAGCAAAGAGGATAGGACAGGGGGGGGCTACGAGCAGTACTTC
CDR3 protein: CASSKEDRTGGGYEQYF

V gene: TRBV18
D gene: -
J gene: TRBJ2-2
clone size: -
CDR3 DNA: TGTGCCAGCTCACCGGCCAAGGGCAGCGAGAACACCGGGGAGCTGTTTTTT
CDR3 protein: CASSPAKGSENTGELFF

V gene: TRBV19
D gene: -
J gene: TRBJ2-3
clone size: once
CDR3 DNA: TGTGCCAGTAGTATAAGCTTACAGGGAATAGATACGCAGTATTTT
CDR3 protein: CASSISLQGIDTQYF

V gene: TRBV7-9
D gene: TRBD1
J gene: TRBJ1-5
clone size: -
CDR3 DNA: TGTGCCAGCAGCTCGTCACAGGGGACCCAGCATTTT
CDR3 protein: CASSSSQGTQHF

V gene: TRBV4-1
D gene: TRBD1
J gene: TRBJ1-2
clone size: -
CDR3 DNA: TGCGCCAGCAGCCAACAAACCCACGGGACAGGGGGCGGCTACACCTTC
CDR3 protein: CASSQQTHGTGGGYTF

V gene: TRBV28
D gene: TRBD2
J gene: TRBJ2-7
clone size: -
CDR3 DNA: TGTGCCAGCAGGGGGGGGTGGACCTACGAGCAGTACTTC
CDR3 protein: CASRGGWTYEQYF

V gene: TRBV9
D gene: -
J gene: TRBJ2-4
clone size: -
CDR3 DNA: TGTGCCAGCTCGAGGGGGGTCCCCGACATTCAGTACTTC
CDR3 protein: CASSRGVPDIQYF

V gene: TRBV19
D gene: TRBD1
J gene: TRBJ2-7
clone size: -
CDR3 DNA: TGTGCCAGTAGTCCGGGACAGGGGGCCCCCTACGAGCAGTACTTC
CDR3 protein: CASSPGQGAPYEQYF

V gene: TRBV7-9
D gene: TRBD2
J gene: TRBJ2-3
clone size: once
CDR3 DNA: TGTGCCAGCAGCTCCCATGACGCGGGGGGTTTGGCAGATACGCAGTATTTT
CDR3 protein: CASSSHDAGGLADTQYF

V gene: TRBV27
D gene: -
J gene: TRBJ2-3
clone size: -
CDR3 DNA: TGTGCCAGCAGTTTAGTGGGAGATACGCAGTATTTT
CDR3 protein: CASSLVGDTQYF

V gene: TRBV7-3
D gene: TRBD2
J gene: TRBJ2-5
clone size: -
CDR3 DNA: TGTGCCAGCAGCCCCTGGGGAGGGGAGACCCAGTACTTC
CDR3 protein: CASSPWGGETQYF

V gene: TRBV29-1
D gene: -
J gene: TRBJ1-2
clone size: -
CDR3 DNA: TGCAGCGTTGAATCGGGGAGGAACTATGGCTACACCTTC
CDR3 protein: CSVESGRNYGYTF

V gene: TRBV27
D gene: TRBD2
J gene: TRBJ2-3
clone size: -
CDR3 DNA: TGTGCCAGCAGTTTAGTAGCGGGGGGATCAGATACGCAGTATTTT
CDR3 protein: CASSLVAGGSDTQYF

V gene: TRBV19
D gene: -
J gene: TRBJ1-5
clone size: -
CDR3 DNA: TGTGCCAGTAGTATTGGGGGTGTATGGATTCAGCCCCAGCATTTT
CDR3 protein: CASSIGGVWIQPQHF

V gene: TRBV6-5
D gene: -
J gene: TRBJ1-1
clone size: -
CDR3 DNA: TGTGCCAGCAGTTATAAGGGCCCGAACACTGAAGCTTTCTTT
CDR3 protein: CASSYKGPNTEAFF

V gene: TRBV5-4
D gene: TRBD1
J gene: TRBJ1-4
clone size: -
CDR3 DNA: TGTGCCAGCAGCCCCCCCGGGACAGAAAATGAAAAACTGTTTTTT
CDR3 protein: CASSPPGTENEKLFF

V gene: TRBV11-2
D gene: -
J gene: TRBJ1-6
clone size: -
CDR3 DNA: TGTGCCAGCAGCTCCACGGACAGCCTCTGGTCACCCCTCCACTTT
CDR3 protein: CASSSTDSLWSPLHF

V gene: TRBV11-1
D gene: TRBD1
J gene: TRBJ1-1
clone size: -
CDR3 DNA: TGTGCCAGCAGCTTATCCAGGGGGCCAGGCACTGAAGCTTTCTTT
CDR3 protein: CASSLSRGPGTEAFF

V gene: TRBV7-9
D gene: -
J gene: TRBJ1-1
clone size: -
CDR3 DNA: TGTGCCAGCACCGAGGCACGAGTCACTGAAGCTTTCTTT
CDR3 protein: CASTEARVTEAFF

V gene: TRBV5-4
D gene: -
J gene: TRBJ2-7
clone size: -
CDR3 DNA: TGTGCCAGCAGCTTGGACGGCTATTTCTCCTACGAGCAGTACTTC
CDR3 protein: CASSLDGYFSYEQYF

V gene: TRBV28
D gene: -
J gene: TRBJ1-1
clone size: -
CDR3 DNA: TGTGCCAGCAGCCCCTCCCGTGGGAGGGGGACTGAAGCTTTCTTT
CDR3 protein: CASSPSRGRGTEAFF

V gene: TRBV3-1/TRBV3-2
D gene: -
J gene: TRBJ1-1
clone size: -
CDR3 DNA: TGTGCCAGCAGCCAACGAGGGTCGAACACTGAAGCTTTCTTT
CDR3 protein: CASSQRGSNTEAFF

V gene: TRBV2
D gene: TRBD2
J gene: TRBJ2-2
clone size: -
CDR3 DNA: TGTGCCAGCAGTAAAGGACTAGCGGGGGGGGAGCTGTTTTTT
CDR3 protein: CASSKGLAGGELFF

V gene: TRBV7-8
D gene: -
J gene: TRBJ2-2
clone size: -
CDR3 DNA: TGTGCCAGCACCAGACCTTCCCGACAGGACACCGGGGAGCTGTTTTTT
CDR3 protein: CASTRPSRQDTGELFF

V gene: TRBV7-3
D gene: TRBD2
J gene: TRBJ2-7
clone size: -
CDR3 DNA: TGTGCCAGCAGCCTTAACCAGGGAGGGGAGCAGTACTTC
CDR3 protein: CASSLNQGGEQYF

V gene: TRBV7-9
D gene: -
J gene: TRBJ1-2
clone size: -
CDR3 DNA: TGTGCCAGCAGCTTACCAGGGAGCTATGGCTACACCTTC
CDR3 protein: CASSLPGSYGYTF

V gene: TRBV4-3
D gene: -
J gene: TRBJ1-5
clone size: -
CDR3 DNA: TGCGCCAGCAGCCAAGAGGAGGGAAGGGGTCAGTCCCAGCATTTT
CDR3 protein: CASSQEEGRGQSQHF